This T cell receptor (beta chain) was identified in a study of cytomegalovirus exposure and HLA in healthy donors (dated by TCRdb to 2017 to 2019). Context from the whole study: According to an earlier analysis of around 600 of the donors, roughly 180 million T cells yielded 90 million to 140 million unique TCR beta sequences and about 280 Gb of sequence data. Approximately 310 gigabases of sequencing data and approximately 93 million unique TCR sequences were included in an early release covering 550 to 650 HLA-typed donors. The genetic ancestry cluster associated with self-reported Caucasian donors included roughly four fifths of the 350 to 500 genotyped donors. The study was designed to test whether signatures of past pathogen exposure could be identified by cataloging public T cell receptors. The study profiled the T cell repertoires of under 850 subjects by immunosequencing and related them to cytomegalovirus serostatus. Besides the first cohort of more than 650 subjects, a separate validation cohort made up of roughly 120 different subjects was used. To predict cytomegalovirus infection status, the study combined high-throughput TCR immunosequencing, statistical association of individual TCRs with disease status, and machine learning. A later analysis re-examined previously published TCR beta repertoires from roughly 650 donors and added high-resolution HLA genotyping to investigate patterns of TCR occurrence. Rather than drawing on any new phenotypic data, the later analysis identified candidate immune exposures from TCR beta sequences and the way those sequences occurred across donors. An earlier analysis of around 580 of the donors used high-throughput TCR beta sequencing to judge whether each TCR beta V gene segment behaved as functional or pseudogenic. Donor age, sex, ethnicity and CMV serostatus were compiled together with the repertoire data. Genome-wide SNP genotypes for about 55% of the roughly 670 donors were used in a later genetic analysis, which treated that subset as a discovery cohort. Every repertoire in the discovery cohort had been generated on one and the same sequencing platform. HLA typing included class I and class II loci at four-digit resolution. Typing coverage differed by locus: A, B, C, DRB1 and DQB1 were typed in roughly 620-630 donors, DQA1 in 500 to 550, DPA1 in some 600, and DPB1 in just under 490. A handful of DR-DQ haplotypes were treated as single units for association and clustering because of strong linkage in the cohort. On average, roughly 250,000 unique TCR beta nucleotide sequences were sequenced per donor among 398 genotyped donors of the cohort, with 15% to 20% of those sequences being non-productive. The paper as a whole reports these results and caveats: Immune exposure information for the cohort was limited to CMV serostatus. When HLA alleles, especially DR and DQ, strongly co-occurred, TCR associations were difficult to assign to individual alleles. In both the original and validation cohorts, the classifier was reported to diagnose cytomegalovirus status with high specificity and sensitivity. Specific HLA alleles were associated with about 17,000 TCR beta sequences at a false discovery rate of 0.05 in a later analysis. According to a later analysis, parvovirus B19, influenza, CMV and Epstein-Barr virus appeared linked to several top co-occurrence clusters. Because HLA typing was unavailable for some donors at each locus, only the typed subset was used in association tests. According to the authors, the approach could potentially be generalized to other disease states and immunological phenotypes. Across donors, most TCR sequences were observed very rarely, whereas some public TCRs were present in many individuals. In a later analysis, most CMV-associated TCR beta chains were found to appear HLA-restricted, with HLA associations seemingly driven largely by CMV exposure. The earlier analysis of almost 600 of the donors excluded roughly 17 rarely observed V segments, including chromosome 9 orphons, because counts were too low. According to a later genetic analysis, donors in an Asian-associated ancestry cluster had fewer N-insertions in productive TCRs than the roughly 670-donor mean. In a later analysis, TCR association rates were found to vary across HLA loci, with the most associated TCRs seen for DRB1 alleles and the fewest for HLA-C alleles. Broadly in line with IMGT annotations, most TCR beta V segments showed up in productive rearrangements about 87% or about 30% of the time in an earlier analysis of roughly 590 of the donors. Some IMGT-functional V segments, including TRBV6-2 and TRBV6-3, could not be distinguished by the 87-base-pair reads and were therefore excluded. In this cohort, only TCR beta chains were sequenced, and detectable features were limited by the absence of alpha or paired-chain data. A further reported finding was that TCR beta sequences accurately predicted the HLA-A and HLA-B alleles for most subjects in the first cohort. The study gave a list of about 150 TCR beta chains associated with cytomegalovirus. In a later analysis, HLA-associated TCR beta chains showed more clonal expansion and lower generation probabilities than non-associated chains that were equally common. A cluster of highly shared sequence variants was judged likely to represent a technical artifact of the sequencing pipeline. In vitro tests confirmed that three of the cytomegalovirus-associated TCR beta chains recognize cytomegalovirus antigens. In a later genetic analysis, a missense DCLRE1C variant was associated with V-gene and J-gene trimming of TCR beta chains, and the association was replicated in an independent cohort. Linkage disequilibrium might explain the correlated functional status among segregating V segments, but an unknown experimental factor could not be ruled out. The presence/absence analyses assumed that sequencing depth was roughly uniform across donors, and that assumption may not be true.

Libraries came from the immunoSEQ multiplex PCR assay. For the multiplex PCR, a mixture combining 60 forward primers for TCR Vbeta segments and 13 reverse primers for TCR Jbeta segments was used. A multiplex PCR assay on genomic DNA amplified the CDR3 region of rearranged TCR beta genes. On the Illumina HiSeq System, the amplified TCR beta libraries were sequenced as 87-base-pair reads. As for how the authors treated the data: A later analysis counted around 72 million unique TCR beta chains across the 666 repertoires, and approximately 11 million of these chains were shared by at least two donors. Raw reads were error-corrected and collapsed into unique sequences with a nearest-neighbor algorithm that merged closely related sequences to remove PCR and sequencing errors. V, D and J gene segments were assigned by aligning CDR3 sequences to IMGT reference sequences. For a sequence to be retained, a match of at least six nucleotides was required to both a V gene segment and a J gene segment. Rearrangements were classified as productive when the CDR3 lacked stop codons and remained in frame with V and J, and all other rearrangements were classified as non-productive. CDR3 was defined according to IMGT convention as the region running from the second conserved V-encoded cysteine to the conserved J-encoded phenylalanine. The earlier analysis of some 540 of the donors excluded any sequence lacking an unambiguous match to a single V gene segment. An earlier analysis of roughly 590 of the donors called V segments functional above 56.7% productive rearrangements and segregating when the between-donor standard deviation exceeded 5%. A statistical classification framework was developed to diagnose cytomegalovirus status using the catalog of TCR beta chain sequences. A later analysis assigned V and J genes by comparing TCR nucleotide sequences with IMGT/GENE-DB human TR gene sequences. In a later analysis, CDR3 sequences and most-parsimonious VDJ recombination scenarios were assigned using the TCRdist pipeline. In a later analysis, every TCR beta chain was defined by the combination of its CDR3 amino acid sequence and its V-gene family, and reads without a unique V-gene family were dropped. In a later analysis, 450 to 600 highly shared, low-generation-probability nucleotide sequences were removed to address suspected cross-contamination and a sequencing artifact. For each public chain, a later analysis derived a clonal expansion index from normalized ranks of inferred template counts within each repertoire. In a later analysis, generation probabilities were computed with a VDJ recombination model fitted to out-of-frame rearrangements, and the resulting probabilities were checked against IGoR. A later analysis scored TCR-TCR, TCR-HLA and TCR-CMV co-occurrence with hypergeometric tests, applying a repertoire-size bias correction to TCR pairs. To estimate false discovery rates, a later analysis permuted the HLA or CMV assignments 20 times. A later analysis grouped co-occurring TCRs with DBSCAN, adding TCRdist sequence similarity when clustering within HLA-allele-positive subsets. For co-occurrence clustering, repertoires with fewer than 30,000 or more than 120,000 public chains were excluded, along with five or six repertoires with anomalous nucleotide sharing. The table was pulled from immuneACCESS by TCRdb, which kept in-frame rearrangements only. Such tables lose some clones; where checked, under half of the loss comes from unresolved V genes, and the rest has no known cause. The V and J calls and clone size are taken from that table; D and trimming were inferred from the DNA. Counted in this sample were 99,000 or so clones; 60% to 80% of them appeared once. 5.8% of the sample is in the top ten clones.

Counted from cysteine to phenylalanine, this CDR3 has 14 amino acids. Of the read, only the CDR3 DNA is kept; its 42 bases are in frame from base 1. The germline V gene provides CDR1 SGHTA and CDR2 FQGNSA. V is trimmed back by 5 bases and J by 2 bases, and the junction contains 5 bases that no gene match accounts for. As concerns this clone: The specificity of this receptor is unknown. No quality values exist for individual bases; no much larger clone is one base distant.

The cohort was made up of roughly 670 healthy bone marrow donors. All cohort members were sampled while nominally healthy, although unrecorded immune exposures were likely present. The donor was CMV seropositive and was included in the group of around 300 seropositive cohort members. A peripheral blood sample was provided by each donor, and peripheral blood mononuclear cells were used for TCR beta sequencing. The Qiagen DNeasy Blood Extraction Kit was used to extract genomic DNA from the blood cell samples. Sequenced: PBMCs. The chain was built from TRBV7-2 and TRBJ2-7; the junction holds 8 bases that match TRBD2. This TCR was recovered from a man aged 55 to 69 in good health and CMV-seropositive. The CDR3 in this case is CASSTRGGAYEQYF. In nucleotide form, the sequence is TGTGCCAGCAGCACTCGGGGGGGAGCCTACGAGCAGTACTTC. Beyond the CDR3, the reference TRBV7-2 and TRBJ2-7 genes provide the residues; the full variable domain reads: GAGVSQSPSNKVTEKGKDVELRCDPISGHTALYWYRQSLGQGLEFLIYFQGNSAPDKSGLPSDRFSAERTGGSVSTLTIQRTQQEDSAVYLCASSTRGGAYEQYFGPGTRLTVT.